This T cell receptor (beta chain) was recorded in a study of low-dose radiotherapy and immunotherapy resistance in tumors. Both TCRalpha and TCRbeta chains were reverse transcribed with V-gene-specific primers. TCR amplification ran roughly 20 PCR cycles using constant-region and V-primer adapter primers. One entry per CDR3 protein, called by TCRdb with MiXCR from the reads. This sample has more than 85,000 distinct CDR3 sequences, with 9.4% found just once. There are many counts of this clonotype. CDR3 size: 14 residues. V lost 3 bases, J lost 2 bases, and 10 bases lay in between. Per germline, CDR1 MDHEN and CDR2 SYDVKM. As for time point: before trial treatment. Patients qualified if they had advanced solid tumors that lacked tumor-infiltrating lymphocytes.

Sequenced material: PBMCs, taken before treatment. The source is a male donor with prostate cancer. The rearrangement joins TRBV28 to TRBJ2-5; a possible D gene is TRBD2 (5 bases). The CDR3 bases are TGTGCCAGCAGTTTCGACGGGGAGCAAGAGACCCAGTACTTC. Protein product: CASSFDGEQETQYF.